This TCR beta chain was retrieved from a study of blood T cells in healthy people across ages (dated by TCRdb to the mid-2010s). General notes on the study: Template switching captured roughly one uniquely barcoded TCR beta cDNA molecule per two T cells in model experiments. Using the same blood draw, the study looked at two additional independent replicas of 1 million unique cDNA reads for two donors, one aged 18 to 29 and the other aged 80 or older. To avoid experimental bias, donors of different ages were distributed randomly across sequencing lanes. The study measured age-related changes in TCR beta repertoire diversity using deep sequencing normalized with unique cDNA molecular identifiers. Donors were grouped into four age groups: young (average 16 years), middle-aged (approximately 41), aged (approximately 58) and long-lived (over 80).

Systemically healthy Caucasian individuals from Russia, 35 to 50 in total and aged about 6 to 95 years, were included as donors. Around 9.9 milliliters of peripheral blood were collected from each donor into EDTA-treated Vacutainer tubes. Ficoll-Paque density-gradient centrifugation was used to isolate PBMCs, with at least 7 million per sample. Total RNA was extracted from PBMCs with Trizol reagent, with at least 5.5 micrograms obtained per sample. The percentages of naive CD45RAhigh/CD27high T cells were determined by flow cytometry on a PBMC aliquot from every donor. The library relied on 5' RACE. Sequencing instrument: Illumina HiSeq 2500. A second PCR of 7 to 11 cycles was performed with a sample-barcoded 5' primer and a J-beta primer mix. Each TCR beta cDNA molecule received a unique molecular identifier from a template-switch 5' adaptor carrying 12 random nucleotides. Each sample yielded at least 3 million CDR3-containing paired-end reads. The Mint cDNA synthesis kit, primed by a TRBC-specific oligonucleotide, was used to synthesize first-strand cDNA from all RNA. All cDNA was treated with uracil-DNA glycosylase and then went through a first 18-cycle PCR with the universal primers M1SS and BC2_uni_R. As for the original processing: For normalization, 1 million high-quality reads, each with a distinct molecular identifier, were randomly selected from each sample. Reads with shared molecular identifiers were discarded instead of being binned into consensus sequences. MiTCR, with a Q25 quality threshold and the strictest error-elimination algorithm, was used for CDR3 identification, clonotype clustering and error correction. A nonparametric unseen species model with Euler transformation was used to estimate a lower bound on total TCR beta diversity. Through fastp at Q25 and MiXCR, TCRdb rebuilt clones from the public reads, retaining in-frame beta chains. Here each entry gathers all rows of one CDR3 protein and keeps the most common genes and DNA. TCRdb, not the original authors, processed these V and J calls. The sample table holds a few hundred thousand distinct CDR3 sequences, of which more than 45% were seen once. The ten largest clones represent 50% to 65% of the sample.

The paper's findings and limits, for the study overall: Estimates of total diversity based on one million sequenced T cells were considered lower bounds and underestimates. Observed TCR beta diversity correlated strongly with the percentage of naive T cells measured by flow cytometry. Bulk unsorted PBMC profiling prevented conclusive comparison of naive and antigen-experienced compartments. Because the CMV infection status of the donors was unknown, age-related changes in expanded clonotypes may potentially have been confounded. The long-lived group showed more naive CD4+ T cells, fewer expanded clones and increased TCR diversity than the aged group, suggesting age selection. As age increased, observed TCR beta diversity per million T cells dropped in a roughly linear way, and a significant reduction was already evident by age 40.

The cysteine opens and the phenylalanine closes a CDR3 of 16 amino acids. CDR3 DNA only is kept here, 48 bases in frame from base 1. Per the germline V gene (reference sequence), LGHDT is the CDR1 and YNNKEL is the CDR2. Cut back by 4 bases and 8 bases, the V and J ends lie 20 bases apart. Details on this clonotype: What this receptor recognizes is not known. There are no base qualities to consult, and no much larger clone falls within one base.

The chain employs TRBV3-1 and TRBJ1-4, and the D gene may be TRBD1, 5 bases matching. The source is a man aged 55 to 69 in good health. The specimen sequenced was blood. CDR3 sequence: CASSRSPGPGDEKLFF. The DNA sequence is given as TGTGCCAGCAGCCGCTCTCCGGGACCCGGAGACGAAAAACTGTTTTTT. With all but the CDR3 taken from the reference TRBV3-1 and TRBJ1-4 genes, the full variable domain is: DTAVSQTPKYLVTQMGNDKSIKCEQNLGHDTMYWYKQDSKKFLKIMFSYNNKELIINETVPNRFSPKSPDKAHLNLHINSLELGDSAVYFCASSRSPGPGDEKLFFGSGTQLSVL.